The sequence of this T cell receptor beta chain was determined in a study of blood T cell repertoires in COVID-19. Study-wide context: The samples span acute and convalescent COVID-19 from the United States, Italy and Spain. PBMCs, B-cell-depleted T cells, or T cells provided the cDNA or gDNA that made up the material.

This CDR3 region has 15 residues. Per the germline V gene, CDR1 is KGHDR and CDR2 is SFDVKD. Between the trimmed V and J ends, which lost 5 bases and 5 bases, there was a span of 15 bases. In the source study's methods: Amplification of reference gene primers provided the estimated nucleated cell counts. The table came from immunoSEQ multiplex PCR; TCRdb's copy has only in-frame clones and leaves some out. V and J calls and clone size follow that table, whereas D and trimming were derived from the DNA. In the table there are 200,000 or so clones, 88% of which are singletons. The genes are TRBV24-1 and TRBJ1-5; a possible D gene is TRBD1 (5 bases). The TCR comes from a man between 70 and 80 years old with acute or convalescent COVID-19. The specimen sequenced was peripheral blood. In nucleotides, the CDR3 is TGTGCCACCAGTGCCCAAGGAGGGGCGTATCAGCCCCAGCATTTT. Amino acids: CATSAQGGAYQPQHF.